This T cell receptor beta chain was sequenced during a study of blood T cells in healthy people across ages (dated by TCRdb to about 2015). In terms of the full investigation: In model experiments, template switching captured about one uniquely barcoded TCR beta cDNA molecule for every two T cells. Age-related changes in TCR beta repertoire diversity were measured in the study by deep sequencing normalized with unique cDNA molecular identifiers. Four age groups were formed from the donors: young (average roughly 15 years), middle-aged (around 39), aged (about 62) and long-lived (82). To avoid experimental bias, donors of different ages were spread randomly across the sequencing lanes. Two additional independent replicas of 1 million unique cDNA reads from the same blood draw were analyzed for two donors (one aged 18 to 30 and one aged 80 or older).

The investigation overall reported the following: The percentage of naive T cells measured by flow cytometry correlated strongly with observed TCR beta diversity. Compared with the aged group, more naive CD4+ T cells, fewer expanded clones and increased TCR diversity were shown by the long-lived group, suggesting age selection. Observed TCR beta diversity per million T cells fell roughly linearly with age, and a significant reduction was already apparent by age roughly 41. The CMV infection status of donors was not known, potentially confounding age-related changes in expanded clonotypes. Total diversity estimates from one million sequenced T cells were considered lower bounds and underestimates. Bulk unsorted PBMC profiling prevented conclusive comparison of naive and antigen-experienced compartments.

The donors were 40 or so Caucasian individuals from Russia, aged 6 to 90 years, who were systemically healthy. Each donor gave about 11 milliliters of peripheral blood, drawn into EDTA-treated Vacutainer tubes. PBMCs were isolated by Ficoll-Paque density-gradient centrifugation, with at least 6.5 million obtained per sample. Trizol reagent was used to extract total RNA from the PBMCs, yielding at least 5 micrograms per sample. For every donor, an aliquot of PBMCs went through flow cytometry to measure the percentages of naive CD45RAhigh/CD27high T cells. A few counts support this clonotype. Its cognate antigen has yet to be identified. No base qualities exist here, and no much larger clone lies one base off it. The library relied on 5' RACE. Sequencing instrument: Illumina HiSeq 2500. A second PCR of about 7 to 12 cycles was performed with a sample-barcoded 5' primer and a J-beta primer mix. A unique molecular identifier was introduced onto each TCR beta cDNA molecule by a template-switch 5' adaptor carrying 12 random nucleotides. Each sample yielded at least 3 million CDR3-containing paired-end reads. First-strand cDNA was synthesized from all RNA with the Mint cDNA synthesis kit, primed by a TRBC-specific oligonucleotide. Following uracil-DNA glycosylase treatment, a first 18-cycle PCR with universal primers M1SS and BC2_uni_R was performed on all cDNA. As for how the authors treated the data: Normalization of each sample was performed by random selection of 1 million high-quality reads, each carrying a distinct molecular identifier. Instead of being binned into consensus sequences, reads with shared molecular identifiers were discarded. MiTCR, set to a Q25 quality threshold and the strictest error-elimination algorithm, was used for CDR3 identification, clonotype clustering and error correction. A nonparametric unseen species model using Euler transformation provided a lower-bound estimate of total TCR beta diversity. TCRdb cleaned the public reads at Q25 with fastp, built clones with MiXCR and kept in-frame beta chains. Every CDR3 protein is listed once, alongside the most common genes and DNA of its rows. TCRdb, rather than the study authors, made the V and J calls. This sample has approximately 790,000 distinct CDR3 sequences in its table, and around 68% of those were observed once. The leading ten clones occupy around a quarter of the sample.

Looking up the germline V gene (reference sequence) yields CDR1 SEHNR and CDR2 FQNEAQ. From the cysteine through the phenylalanine, the CDR3 covers 16 amino acids. The read is trimmed to its CDR3 DNA, 48 bases read in frame from base 1. From V the trimming removes 5 bases and from J it removes 9 bases, while the gene matches leave 15 bases of the junction unaccounted for. The source material was blood. The receptor's source is a man younger than 45 in good health. Recombination connected TRBV7-9 to TRBJ2-1; TRBD1 fits 8 bases in the junction. The sequence in DNA is TGTGCCAGCAGCCTCAATAGGAGACAGGGGTTAGGTGAGCAGTTCTTC. Its protein is CASSLNRRQGLGEQFF.